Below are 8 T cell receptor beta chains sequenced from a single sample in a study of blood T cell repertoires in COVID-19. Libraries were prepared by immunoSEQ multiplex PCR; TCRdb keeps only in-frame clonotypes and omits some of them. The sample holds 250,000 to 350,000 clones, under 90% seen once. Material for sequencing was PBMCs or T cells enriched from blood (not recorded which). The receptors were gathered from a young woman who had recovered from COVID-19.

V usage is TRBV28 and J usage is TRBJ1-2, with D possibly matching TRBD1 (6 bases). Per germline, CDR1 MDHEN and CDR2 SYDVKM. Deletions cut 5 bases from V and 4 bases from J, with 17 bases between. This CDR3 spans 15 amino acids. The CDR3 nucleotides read TGTGCCAGCAGTACCCCGAGACAGGCCCTCTATGGCTACACCTTC. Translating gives CASSTPRQALYGYTF.

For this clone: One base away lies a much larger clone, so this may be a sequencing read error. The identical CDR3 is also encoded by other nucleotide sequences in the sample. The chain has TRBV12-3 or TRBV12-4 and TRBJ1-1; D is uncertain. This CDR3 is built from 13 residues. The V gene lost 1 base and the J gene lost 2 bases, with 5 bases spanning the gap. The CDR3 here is CASSLGANTEAFF. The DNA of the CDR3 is TGTGCCAGCAGTTTAGGGGCAAACACTGAAGCTTTCTTT.

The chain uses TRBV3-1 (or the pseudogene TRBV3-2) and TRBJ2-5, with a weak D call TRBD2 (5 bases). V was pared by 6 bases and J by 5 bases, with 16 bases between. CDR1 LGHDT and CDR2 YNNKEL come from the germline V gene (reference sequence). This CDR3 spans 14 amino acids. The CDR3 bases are TGTGCCAGCAGTTACGGGATCTACGGGGAGACCCAGTACTTC. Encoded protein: CASSYGIYGETQYF.

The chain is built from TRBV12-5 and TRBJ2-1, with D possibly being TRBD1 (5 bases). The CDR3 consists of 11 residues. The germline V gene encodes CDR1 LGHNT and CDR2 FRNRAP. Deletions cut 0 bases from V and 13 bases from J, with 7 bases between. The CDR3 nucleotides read TGTGCTAGTGGTTTGGTACAGGTTCAGTTCTTC. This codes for CASGLVQVQFF.

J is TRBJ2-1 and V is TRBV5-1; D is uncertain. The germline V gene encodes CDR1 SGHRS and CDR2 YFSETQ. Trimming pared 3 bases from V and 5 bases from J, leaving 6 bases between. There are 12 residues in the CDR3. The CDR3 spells CASSSPNNEQFF. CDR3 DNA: TGCGCCAGCAGCTCCCCCAACAATGAGCAGTTCTTC.

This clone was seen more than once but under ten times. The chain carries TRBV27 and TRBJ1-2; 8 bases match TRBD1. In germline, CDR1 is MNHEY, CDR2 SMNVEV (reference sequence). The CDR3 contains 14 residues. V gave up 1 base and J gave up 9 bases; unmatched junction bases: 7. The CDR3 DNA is TGTGCCAGCAGTTTATGGGGGGCAGGGGGCAGCTACACCTTC. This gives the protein CASSLWGAGGSYTF.

CDR3 residues: CASSLSRGTDTQYF. In DNA form, the CDR3 reads TGTGCCAGCAGCCTATCCCGGGGCACAGATACGCAGTATTTT. This chain links TRBV7-9 with TRBJ2-3, with D unresolved. Germline CDR1 and CDR2: SEHNR and FQNEAQ (reference sequence). The germline V and J ends were trimmed by 5 bases and 1 base, with 10 bases remaining between them. This CDR3 region has 14 residues.

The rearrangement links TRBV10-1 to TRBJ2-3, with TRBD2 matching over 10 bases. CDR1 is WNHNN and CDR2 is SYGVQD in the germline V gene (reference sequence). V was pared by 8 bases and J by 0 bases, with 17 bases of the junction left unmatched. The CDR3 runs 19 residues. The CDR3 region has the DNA TGCGCCAGCCTTGAGGTCAGAGCGGGAGGGTGTACTAGCACAGATACGCAGTATTTT. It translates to CASLEVRAGGCTSTDTQYF.